The clone carrying this T cell receptor (beta chain) came up a few times. Antigen unknown. There are 14 residues in the CDR3. From germline, CDR1 is SGHTA and CDR2 FQGNSA. Trimming at V came to 4 bases and at J to 4 bases, leaving 5 bases not matched to a gene. Investigators reverse transcribed all isolated RNA, so they sequenced expressed TCRB transcripts. Millions of reads, on average, came from each naive, central memory and regulatory T cell sample. Sequencing used immunoSEQ multiplex PCR; TCRdb keeps in-frame clones, though not all of them. The sample lists about 160,000 clones; just over 9% were seen once. The data were obtained in a study of beta chain features in type 1 diabetes. The overall study: Examination covered roughly 100,000,000 sorted cells spanning all samples. Broader study findings: VDJ junctions from patients with type 1 diabetes contained fewer insertions and more deletions.

What was sequenced was central memory CD4+ T cells from blood. This TCR was recovered from a woman under 30 in good health. This rearrangement joins TRBV7-2 to TRBJ2-3, with 7 nucleotides matching TRBD2. Here the CDR3 DNA reads TGTGCCAGCAGCTCCCTACTAGCGTCAGATACGCAGTATTTT. Protein: CASSSLLASDTQYF.